This TCR beta chain was identified in a study of tumor-infiltrating lymphocytes in primary liver carcinoma. Study information: Stage T1-T3 N0M0 tumors spanned roughly 4 to 10 cm.

The CDR3 covers 14 residues. Per germline, CDR1 SGHKS and CDR2 YYEKEE (reference sequence). V lost 4 bases and J lost 5, with 13 bases in between. Extraction of RNA together with DNA used about 17-31 mg of unsorted bulk tissue. Findings and caveats of the study: Blood's top-250-clone fraction was significantly lower than that of tumors (p = 0.039). Tumor region pairs outstripped tumor-adjacent and tumor-blood pairs in overlap. Among top clones, only about 7-24% appeared in all five tumor regions.

A word on this clonotype: The antigen is unknown.

TCR beta cDNA was prepared out of approximately 470 ng total RNA by means of a constant-region primer. Slightly modified ARM-PCR, run as three nested multiplex PCR rounds, produced the TCR beta libraries. The study ran its first two PCR rounds for 9 to 10 cycles each, using TRBV1-TRBV30 forward primers and a C-beta reverse primer. Using its own MiXCR run on the multiplex PCR reads, TCRdb lists one record per CDR3 protein. Of some 94,000 distinct CDR3 sequences in the sample, 69% were seen once. The gene calls are TRBV5-5 and TRBJ2-1; D possibly uses TRBD1 or TRBD2 (6 bases each). This TCR was sampled from a woman aged 60-70 years with primary liver carcinoma and hepatitis B virus infection. Specimen: liver tumor tissue from sampling region 5. Subset indicated: tumor region T5, tumor centre. The chain's CDR3 is CASSLDGGDNEQFF. The CDR3 DNA follows: TGTGCCAGCAGCCTTGACGGGGGCGACAATGAGCAGTTCTTC.